Sequencing of this T cell receptor beta chain was carried out in a study of human T cells and chemical hapten exposure. At the level of the study: Scalp application of diphenylcyclopropenone was performed weekly in patients across the entire roughly 26-week study.

Time point given: patch test 2, 6 weeks after DPC sensitization. Described treatment: therapeutic diphenylcyclopropenone sensitization with weekly scalp DPC. Blood was drawn before each patch test was applied. Study-wide results and limits: PT1 expanded TCR numbers tracked positively with patch test score.

Each CDR3 protein gets one entry after TCRdb re-called the RACE reads with MiXCR. The table has roughly 30,000 distinct CDR3 sequences, approximately 10% seen once; the top ten hold 6.6%. This clonotype appeared a few times. Its antigen is as yet unknown. The TCR comes from a man under 40 with alopecia areata. Some clones in this sample may be carry-over from other donors' samples. Sequencing used whole blood, obtained in connection with sensitization to the hapten diphenylcyclopropenone (DPC).

The chain's CDR3 is CASGPSGGYNEQFF. The CDR3 DNA follows: TGTGCCAGCGGGCCTAGCGGGGGGTACAATGAGCAGTTCTTC. J is TRBJ2-1 and V is TRBV6-2 or TRBV6-3, with 11 bases matching TRBD2. The germline CDR1 and CDR2 sequences are MNHEY and SVGEGT. The CDR3 totals 14 residues. With V trimmed by 8 bases and J by 4 bases, 4 bases remained unmatched.